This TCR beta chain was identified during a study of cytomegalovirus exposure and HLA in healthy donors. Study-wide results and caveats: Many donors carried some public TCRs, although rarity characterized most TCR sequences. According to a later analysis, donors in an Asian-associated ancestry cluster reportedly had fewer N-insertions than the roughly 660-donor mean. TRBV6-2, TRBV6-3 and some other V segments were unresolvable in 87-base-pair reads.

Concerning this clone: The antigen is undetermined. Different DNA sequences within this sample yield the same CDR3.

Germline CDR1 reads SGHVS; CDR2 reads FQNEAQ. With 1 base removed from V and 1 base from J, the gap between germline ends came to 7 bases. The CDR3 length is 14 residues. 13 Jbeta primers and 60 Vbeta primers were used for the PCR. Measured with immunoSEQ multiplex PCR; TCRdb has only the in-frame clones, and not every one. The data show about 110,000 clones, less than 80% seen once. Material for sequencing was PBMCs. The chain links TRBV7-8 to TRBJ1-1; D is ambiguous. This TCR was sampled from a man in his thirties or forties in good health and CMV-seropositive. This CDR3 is CASSLVAGNTEAFF. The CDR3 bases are TGTGCCAGCAGCTTAGTTGCAGGGAACACTGAAGCTTTCTTT. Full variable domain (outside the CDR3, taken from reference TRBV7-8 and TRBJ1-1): GAGVSQSPRYKVAKRGQDVALRCDPISGHVSLFWYQQALGQGPEFLTYFQNEAQLDKSGLPSDRFFAERPEGSVSTLKIQRTQQEDSAVYLCASSLVAGNTEAFFGQGTRLTVV.